This section outlines one T cell receptor (beta chain) sequence together with its context. Its specificity is unknown. This entry is derived from a study of CD8+CD57+ T cells in acquired aplastic anemia. It was patients with CD8+CD57+ cell expansion by flow cytometry who were chosen for sequencing. None of the patients had been given any therapy when their blood was sampled. A bead step enriched CD8+CD57+ cells and gave a mean 1.6 ug DNA. TCR beta VDJ and CDR3 profiles were obtained from a genomic DNA template. TCRdb re-derived calls from the reads in MiXCR, one entry per CDR3 protein. The profile shows 15,000 to 20,000 distinct CDR3 sequences, 30% to 45% of them singletons. Study-wide results and caveats: Nearly 30 CD8+ CDR3 sequences were shared between patients and controls. Relative to total CD4+ and CD8+ pools, CD8+CD57+ cells had lower diversity in patients.

The sequenced material came from CD8+CD57+ T cells sorted from PBMCs. Sample subset: bead-enriched CD8+CD57+ effector memory T cells from SAA patients. The TCR sequence derives from a human donor with aplastic anemia.

In nucleotides, the CDR3 is TGTGCCAGCAGTTACTCGAAGGTGATCCAGATTAATGAAAAACTGTTTTTT. Translated, it gives CASSYSKVIQINEKLFF. The chain has TRBV6-5 and TRBJ1-4; D call uncertain. The CDR3 is made up of 17 amino acids. V gave up 0 bases and J gave up 4 bases, with 15 bases separating them. Germline V gene data show CDR1 as MNHEY and CDR2 as SVGAGI.